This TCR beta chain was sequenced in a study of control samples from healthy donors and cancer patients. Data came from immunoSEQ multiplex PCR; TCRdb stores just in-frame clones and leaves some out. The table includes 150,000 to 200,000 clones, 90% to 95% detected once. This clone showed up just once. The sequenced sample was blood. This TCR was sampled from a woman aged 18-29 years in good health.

CDR3 sequence: CASSPGAFF. CDR3 in DNA: TGTGCCAGCAGTCCCGGAGCTTTCTTT. This chain connects TRBV12-3 or TRBV12-4 to TRBJ1-1; D gene uncertain. The CDR3 runs 9 residues. Trimming removed 5 bases from V and 10 bases from J, with 5 bases in between.